The 20 T cell receptor beta chains presented below share a single source sample, sequenced in a study of T cells in Graves' hyperthyroidism and ophthalmopathy. Template material for amplifying TCR beta CDR3 regions consisted of RNA transcripts. TCR CDR3 regions were first amplified by RT-PCR with HTBI primers. MiXCR, run by TCRdb on the multiplex PCR reads, gives a single entry per CDR3 protein. The data hold hundreds of thousands of distinct CDR3 sequences, with 35% observed a single time. Sequenced input: blood. The source is a woman in her thirties or forties with Graves' hyperthyroidism.

The rearrangement joins TRBV19 to TRBJ2-7, with a tentative D call TRBD1 (5 bases). Per the germline V gene, CDR1 is LNHDA and CDR2 is SQIVND (reference sequence). This CDR3 has 14 residues. V was clipped by 3 bases and J by 3 bases, with 12 bases between them. CDR3 in amino acids: CASSITQQGYEQYF. DNA for the CDR3: TGTGCCAGTAGTATTACTCAGCAGGGCTACGAGCAGTACTTC. Drawing the rest from reference TRBV19 and TRBJ2-7, the complete variable domain is DGGITQSPKYLFRKEGQNVTLSCEQNLNHDAMYWYRQDPGQGLRLIYYSQIVNDFQKGDIAEGYSVSREKKESFPLTVTSAQKNPTAFYLCASSITQQGYEQYFGPGTRLTVT.

V is TRBV10-2 and J is TRBJ2-3; possibly TRBD1 for D (7 bases). In germline, CDR1 is WSHSY, CDR2 SAAADI. Trimming took off 5 bases at V and 6 bases at J, with 15 bases between the two ends. The length of the CDR3 is 14 residues. The CDR3 nucleotides are TGCGCCAGCAGTATGCCAGGGGGGATGGATACGCAGTATTTT. Translating it yields CASSMPGGMDTQYF.

This clonotype was seen many times. The CDR3, as DNA: TGTGCCAGCAGCTTATCAGCGGGCCTATCTGGGGCCAACGTCCTGACTTTC. Amino acids: CASSLSAGLSGANVLTF. This chain joins TRBV7-8 and TRBJ2-6, with D maybe TRBD2 (6 bases). The CDR3 spans 17 residues. V dropped 2 bases and J dropped 1 base, with 12 bases sitting between them. Germline CDR1 reads SGHVS; CDR2 reads FQNEAQ.

This clonotype was counted at least ten times. V gene TRBV19 combines with J gene TRBJ1-5, with D perhaps TRBD1 (5 bases). This CDR3 region has 15 residues. V was clipped by 3 bases and J by 1 base, with 10 bases between them. Per the germline V gene, CDR1 is LNHDA and CDR2 is SQIVND (reference sequence). DNA for the CDR3: TGTGCCAGTAGTATCGGGGGTGGGAGCAATCAGCCCCAGCATTTT. Protein: CASSIGGGSNQPQHF. The variable domain in full, with the rest retrieved from reference TRBV19 and TRBJ1-5, is DGGITQSPKYLFRKEGQNVTLSCEQNLNHDAMYWYRQDPGQGLRLIYYSQIVNDFQKGDIAEGYSVSREKKESFPLTVTSAQKNPTAFYLCASSIGGGSNQPQHFGDGTRLSIL.

At least ten counts were recorded for this clonotype. The chain carries TRBV2 and TRBJ1-6, with no clear D. Germline CDR1 reads SNHLY; CDR2 reads FYNNEI. The V end lost 6 bases, the J end lost 5 bases, and 14 bases lay between the germline ends. The CDR3 spans 15 residues. CDR3 sequence reads: CASSPRAPDNSPLHF. In nucleotides, the CDR3 is TGTGCCAGCAGCCCCCGGGCGCCGGATAATTCACCCCTCCACTTT.

This clonotype was detected ten times or more. This chain links TRBV11-2 with TRBJ2-7; possible D gene TRBD2, 5 bases. The V gene lost 3 bases and the J gene lost 6 bases, with 15 bases spanning the gap. Per germline, CDR1 SGHAT and CDR2 FQNNGV. The CDR3 consists of 14 residues. DNA of the CDR3: TGTGCCAGCAGCTTGCACCCTGAGGGCCCCGAGCAGTACTTC. Encoded protein: CASSLHPEGPEQYF.

Only a few counts were recorded for this clonotype. This chain joins TRBV4-1 and TRBJ2-5; the match to TRBD2 covers 7 bases. The junction had 9 bases not matched to a gene; V was cut back by 4 bases and J by 1 base. Germline V gene lookup returns CDR1 MGHRA and CDR2 YSYEKL. There are 16 residues in the CDR3. The CDR3 DNA follows: TGCGCCAGCAGCCGAACCGGGGGAGGGATCCAAGAGACCCAGTACTTC. Translating it yields CASSRTGGGIQETQYF.

This clonotype was seen at least ten times. The CDR3 DNA sequence: TGTGCCAGCAGCGTAGCTCCTTACCGGGAAAAACTGTTTTTT. The encoded protein is CASSVAPYREKLFF. J is TRBJ1-4 and V is TRBV9; D gene uncertain. This CDR3 comprises 14 residues. Trimming shortened V by 0 bases and J by 8 bases, and 11 bases separated the two germline ends. Germline values: CDR1 SGDLS, CDR2 YYNGEE.

The rearrangement links TRBV6-5 to TRBJ1-5, with D tentatively TRBD1 (6 bases). Germline lookup yields CDR1 MNHEY and CDR2 SVGAGI. With 8 bases removed from V and 1 base from J, the gap between germline ends came to 12 bases. CDR3 length equals 14 residues. This chain's CDR3 is CASWQGLSNQPQHF. DNA of the CDR3: TGTGCCAGCTGGCAGGGGCTCAGCAATCAGCCCCAGCATTTT.

This clonotype occurred many times. The rearrangement uses TRBV5-1 and TRBJ1-2; D remains ambiguous. The CDR3 totals 15 residues. Per the germline V gene, CDR1 is SGHRS and CDR2 is YFSETQ. V was shortened by 4 bases and J by 8 bases, with 21 bases between the two germline ends. DNA for the CDR3: TGCGCCAGCAGCCCCGCCGCGGCCGCGATCGAGGGCTACACCTTC. This translates into CASSPAAAAIEGYTF.

This clonotype was observed at least ten times. The chain uses TRBV28 and TRBJ2-7; no firm D call. The V end lost 8 bases, the J end lost 1 base, and 12 bases lay between the germline ends. Germline CDR1 reads MDHEN; CDR2 reads SYDVKM. The CDR3 is 13 amino acids. CDR3 sequence reads: CASGHEVSYEQYF. The CDR3 nucleotides are TGTGCCAGCGGCCATGAGGTGTCCTACGAGCAGTACTTC.

The chain combines TRBV7-6 with TRBJ2-7, with 7 bases that match TRBD2. With V trimmed by 3 bases and J by 7 bases, 9 bases remained unmatched. This CDR3 is 14 amino acids long. Germline V gene data show CDR1 as SGHVS and CDR2 as FNYEAQ. For the CDR3, the DNA is TGTGCCAGCAGCTTGACGGGGGGTGGCAATGAGCAGTACTTC. The encoded protein is CASSLTGGGNEQYF.

This clonotype was counted ten times or more. This rearrangement joins TRBV20-1 to TRBJ2-5; D gene uncertain. V was cut by 2 bases and J by 0 bases, with 7 bases left in between. CDR1 and CDR2 from the germline V gene are DFQATT and SNEGSKA (reference sequence). The CDR3 runs to 13 residues. This chain's CDR3 is CSARQGHQETQYF. The CDR3 bases are TGCAGTGCTAGACAAGGACACCAAGAGACCCAGTACTTC.

This clonotype was detected a few times. This sequence joins TRBV4-3 and TRBJ1-5, with D perhaps matching TRBD1 (5 bases). The CDR3 loop spans 15 amino acids. Trimming shortened V by 1 base and J by 8 bases, and 15 bases separated the two germline ends. CDR1 is LGHNA, CDR2 YSLEER, per germline. The CDR3 DNA reads TGCGCCAGCAGCCAAGTTCCGTGGGGGATGGAGCCCCAGCATTTT. Translation: CASSQVPWGMEPQHF.

There are many counts of this clonotype. V gene TRBV15 combines with J gene TRBJ1-2; D is unclear. V was clipped by 3 bases and J by 2 bases, with 13 bases between them. Germline lookup yields CDR1 LNHNV and CDR2 YYDKDF (reference sequence). The CDR3 is 15 amino acids. The DNA of the CDR3 is TGTGCCACCAGCAGCGTTAGTTGGAGAAACTATGGCTACACCTTC. This encodes CATSSVSWRNYGYTF.

The rearrangement joins TRBV6-1 to TRBJ1-2; D gene ambiguous. This CDR3 is 15 amino acids long. Trimming left V 3 bases short and J 4 bases short, with 15 bases between. In germline, CDR1 is MNHNS, CDR2 SASEGT. The CDR3 sequence: CASSEGGSQAYGYTF. CDR3 bases: TGTGCCAGCAGTGAGGGCGGGTCCCAAGCCTATGGCTACACCTTC.

V and J are TRBV7-9 and TRBJ2-5, with 7 bases that match TRBD1. CDR3 length: 16 residues. From germline, CDR1 is SEHNR and CDR2 FQNEAQ (reference sequence). Trimming cost V 6 bases and J 5 bases; bases outside gene matches: 15. The CDR3 protein is CASSLSNLQGLETQYF. CDR3 sequence (DNA): TGTGCCAGCAGTTTATCCAATTTACAGGGGCTGGAGACCCAGTACTTC.

Worth noting for this clonotype: Possible read error: a much larger clone is one base away. The chain carries TRBV9 and TRBJ1-5; TRBD1 is a possible D gene (5 bases). Germline CDR1 and CDR2: SGDLS and YYNGEE. The CDR3 length is 15 residues. This CDR3 is CAGSVDGGSGQPQHF. CDR3 coding DNA: TGTGCCGGCAGCGTAGATGGGGGTTCAGGACAGCCCCAGCATTTT.

On this clonotype itself: A much larger clone lies one base from this, so it may be a read error. The J gene is TRBJ1-2, the V gene TRBV7-2; 8 positions agree with TRBD1. The trim removed 3 bases at V and 0 bases at J, leaving 3 bases unmatched. The germline gives CDR1 SGHTA, CDR2 FQGNSA. This CDR3 is 15 amino acids long. DNA of the CDR3: TGTGCCAGCAGCTTCAAGACAGGGGCTAACTATGGCTACACCTTC. This translates into CASSFKTGANYGYTF.

This rearrangement joins TRBV18 to TRBJ1-5; TRBD1 matches 8 bases. Per the germline V gene, CDR1 is KGHSH and CDR2 is LQKENI. V lost 4 bases to trimming and J lost 6 bases; unmatched junction nucleotides: 8. The CDR3 is 15 residues long. This chain's CDR3 is CASSHGQGRTQPQHF. Here the CDR3 DNA reads TGTGCCAGCTCACATGGACAGGGAAGGACTCAGCCCCAGCATTTT.